This T cell receptor beta chain was recovered during a study of T cell changes during pregnancy in multiple sclerosis. Libraries were prepared by immunoSEQ multiplex PCR; TCRdb keeps only in-frame clonotypes and omits some of them. Among 39,000 or so clones listed, roughly 91% were seen once. Regarding this clone: At one end the junction does not follow the germline gene, possibly because of a read error.

Germline V gene lookup returns CDR1 LNHDA and CDR2 SQIVND (reference sequence). This CDR3 region has 14 residues. The chain has TRBV19 and TRBJ2-7; the match to TRBD2 covers 7 bases. The source material was CD4+ T cells from peripheral blood mononuclear cells, sampled after pregnancy. The sequence came from a female donor in good health, enrolled as a control in a pregnancy study. CDR3 DNA sequence: TGTGCGAGTAGACCAGCGGGGAGCTCCTACGAGCAGTACTTC. This sequence encodes CASRPAGSSYEQYF.